The 26 T cell receptor beta chains given below trace back to one sample, sequenced in a study of blood T cells in healthy people across ages. The second PCR ran roughly 6 to 11 cycles with a sample-barcoded 5' primer and J-beta primers. One entry per CDR3 protein, called by TCRdb with MiXCR from the 5' RACE reads. The data contain about 1.8 million distinct CDR3 sequences, roughly 50% of them singletons. The source material was blood. The receptors here all came from a woman aged 40 to 50 in good health.

The chain is built from TRBV9 and TRBJ2-5; D is undetermined. Trimming stripped 0 bases from V and 3 bases from J, with 9 bases between. Looked up from germline, CDR1 is SGDLS and CDR2 is YYNGEE. The CDR3 sequence is 14 residues long. CDR3 coding DNA: TGTGCCAGCAGCGTAGACCCTAGGGAAGAGACCCAGTACTTC. Translation: CASSVDPREETQYF.

The chain recombines TRBV11-2 with TRBJ2-1; possible D gene TRBD1, 5 bases. The ends were cut back, 11 bases at V and 5 bases at J, with 19 bases in the middle. The V gene's germline CDR1 is SGHAT and CDR2 FQNNGV. The CDR3 consists of 14 residues. The CDR3 here is CAGADHTKDNEQFF. CDR3 coding DNA: TGTGCCGGGGCAGACCACACTAAGGACAATGAGCAGTTCTTC.

The chain recombines TRBV6-5 with TRBJ1-1, with D possibly being TRBD1 (5 bases). This CDR3 region has 12 residues. V lost 2 bases and J lost 8, with 9 bases in between. Per germline, CDR1 MNHEY and CDR2 SVGAGI. In DNA form, the CDR3 reads TGTGCCAGCAGTTACGGGGGGGAGGAAGCTTTCTTT. As protein: CASSYGGEEAFF.

V is TRBV5-1 and J is TRBJ2-1; 7 positions agree with TRBD1. The V segment lost 0 bases and the J segment 4 bases; nucleotides outside the gene matches: 7. The germline V gene encodes CDR1 SGHRS and CDR2 YFSETQ. The CDR3 sequence is 16 residues long. The CDR3 region is CASSLEGQGVYNEQFF. CDR3 in DNA: TGCGCCAGCAGCTTGGAAGGGCAGGGGGTTTACAATGAGCAGTTCTTC.

The chain joins TRBV28 to TRBJ1-2; 10 bases are shared with TRBD1. This CDR3 contains 15 residues. From germline, CDR1 is MDHEN and CDR2 SYDVKM. Trimming took 5 bases from V and 5 from J; bases not matched to a gene: 8. In DNA form, the CDR3 reads TGTGCCAGCAGTAAGGGACAGGGGATCCGGTATGGCTACACCTTC. This translates into CASSKGQGIRYGYTF.

This clonotype was counted between two and nine times. The rearrangement links TRBV7-2 to TRBJ2-1; D not certain. V was pared by 1 base and J by 0 bases, with 16 bases between. CDR3 length: 18 residues. Germline V gene lookup returns CDR1 SGHTA and CDR2 FQGNSA. In nucleotides, the CDR3 is TGTGCCAGCAGCTTAGAGAGTCTAGTGTCGAGCTCCTACAATGAGCAGTTCTTC. Its translation is CASSLESLVSSSYNEQFF.

This clonotype was found a few times. V gene TRBV12-3 or TRBV12-4 combines with J gene TRBJ1-6; tentative D call: TRBD1 (5 bases). This CDR3 contains 13 residues. Trimming removed 5 bases from V and 9 bases from J, with 11 bases in between. CDR3: CASSDRRSSPLHF. CDR3 DNA: TGTGCCAGCAGTGACAGACGGAGTTCACCCCTCCACTTT.

V gene TRBV20-1 combines with J gene TRBJ1-5, with a possible D match to TRBD1 (6 bases). This CDR3 is 15 amino acids long. Trimming left V 5 bases short and J 0 bases short, with 14 bases between. Looked up from germline, CDR1 is DFQATT and CDR2 is SNEGSKA (reference sequence). The CDR3 DNA follows: TGCAGTGCTCGTAAGGACAGCACTAGCAATCAGCCCCAGCATTTT. This sequence encodes CSARKDSTSNQPQHF.

The chain links TRBV13 to TRBJ2-5, with 7 bases fitting TRBD1. The CDR3 runs 15 residues. The trim removed 1 base at V and 11 bases at J, leaving 13 bases unmatched. Germline CDR1 is PRHDT and CDR2 is FYEKMQ (reference sequence). The CDR3: CASSLEAGTDSRQYF. CDR3 in DNA: TGTGCCAGCAGCTTAGAAGCAGGGACAGACAGTAGGCAGTACTTC.

The J gene is TRBJ2-3, the V gene TRBV7-2; D might be TRBD2 (5 bases). The CDR3 length is 15 residues. V lost 5 bases and J lost 6, with 18 bases in between. Germline-derived CDR1 and CDR2 are SGHTA and FQGNSA. Here the CDR3 reads CASSPRTVVSDTQYF. The CDR3 nucleotides are TGTGCCAGCAGCCCGCGGACTGTCGTGAGCGATACGCAGTATTTT.

Written as DNA, the CDR3 is TGTGCCAGCAGCCAAGCGGGGGTCAGTAATGAGCAGTTCTTC. Its protein is CASSQAGVSNEQFF. This chain joins TRBV3-1 and TRBJ2-1, with D tentatively TRBD2 (6 bases). The germline CDR1 and CDR2 sequences are LGHDT and YNNKEL (reference sequence). The CDR3 totals 14 residues. V was cut by 1 base and J by 7 bases, with 11 bases left in between.

The chain carries TRBV25-1 and TRBJ2-5; D might be TRBD1 (5 bases). The CDR3 sequence is 14 residues long. Trimming removed 0 bases from V and 2 bases from J, with 7 bases in between. Germline V gene lookup returns CDR1 MGHDK and CDR2 SYGVNS. The CDR3 DNA reads as TGTGCCAGCAGTGAATATGCAGGGCAAGAGACCCAGTACTTC. It yields the protein CASSEYAGQETQYF.

This clonotype was seen a few times. V gene TRBV6-2 or TRBV6-3 combines with J gene TRBJ2-5; TRBD1 aligns across 10 bases. V lost 6 bases, J lost 5 bases, and 6 bases stayed unmatched. The CDR3 totals 14 residues. The germline V gene has CDR1 MNHEY and CDR2 SVGEGT. In DNA form, the CDR3 reads TGTGCCAGCAGGCCGACAGGGGGCCGGGAGACCCAGTACTTC. Amino acids: CASRPTGGRETQYF.

The chain couples TRBV7-2 to TRBJ2-1; tentatively, D is TRBD1 (5 bases). TRBJ2-7 matches the DNA end more closely, so the J call is doubtful. CDR1 and CDR2 (germline): SGHTA, FQGNSA. CDR3 length: 14 residues. CDR3 nucleotides: TGTGCCAGCAGCCCCGACAGAGATTACAATGAGCAGTACTTC. Its protein product is CASSPDRDYNEQYF.

The CDR3, as DNA: TGTGCCAGCAGTTTATCCGCCCATGGACAGAATAACTATGGCTACACCTTC. Translation gives CASSLSAHGQNNYGYTF. V is TRBV27 and J is TRBJ1-2, with D perhaps matching TRBD1 (6 bases). Germline CDR1 is MNHEY and CDR2 is SMNVEV (reference sequence). Trimming removed 0 bases from V and 1 base from J, with 15 bases in between. This CDR3 has 17 amino acids.

V and J are TRBV28 and TRBJ2-3; 7 bases match TRBD2. The CDR3 is 17 amino acids. The germline gives CDR1 MDHEN, CDR2 SYDVKM. Trimming took 5 bases from V and 0 from J; bases not matched to a gene: 11. This CDR3 reads CASSGRGVIWSTDTQYF. The CDR3 DNA sequence: TGTGCCAGCAGTGGTCGGGGGGTGATTTGGAGCACAGATACGCAGTATTTT.

The chain recombines TRBV7-2 with TRBJ2-4; D is perhaps TRBD2 (7 bases). The end of the DNA is better explained by TRBJ2-7, so the J call may be wrong. The CDR3 runs to 17 residues. Germline V gene sequence: CDR1 SGHTA, CDR2 FQGNSA. CDR3 bases: TGTGCCAGCAGCTTCTTGAGGGAACGGGGGGCCGCCTACGAGCAGTACTTC. It specifies CASSFLRERGAAYEQYF.

This rearrangement joins TRBV6-4 to TRBJ2-5; D might be TRBD2 (5 bases). The DNA matches TRBJ2-7 better at its end, which makes the J call doubtful. Germline V gene data show CDR1 as MRHNA and CDR2 as SNTAGT. This CDR3 has 14 residues. CDR3 protein: CASSKDGGLYEQYF. In nucleotides, the CDR3 is TGTGCCAGCAGCAAAGACGGAGGACTCTACGAGCAGTACTTC.

V is TRBV13 and J is TRBJ2-7; D uncertain. The CDR3 sequence is 14 residues long. The germline V gene encodes CDR1 PRHDT and CDR2 FYEKMQ (reference sequence). The germline V and J ends were trimmed by 0 bases and 1 base, with 7 bases remaining between them. In DNA form, the CDR3 reads TGTGCCAGCAGCTTAGGAGACTTATCCTACGAGCAGTACTTC. Translated, it gives CASSLGDLSYEQYF.

This chain joins TRBV6-1 and TRBJ2-7, with D perhaps TRBD2 (7 bases). The germline V and J ends were trimmed by 4 bases and 0 bases, with 19 bases remaining between them. The CDR3 loop spans 17 amino acids. Germline V gives CDR1 MNHNS, CDR2 SASEGT. CDR3 in DNA: TGTGCCAGCAGTGGCACCGGAGTGCGGGGGCTCTCCTACGAGCAGTACTTC. It is translated as CASSGTGVRGLSYEQYF.

The genes are TRBV20-1 and TRBJ2-1; no clear D. V lost 1 base and J lost 0, with 7 bases in between. The CDR3 runs 14 residues. The germline V gene has CDR1 DFQATT and CDR2 SNEGSKA (reference sequence). The CDR3 loop is CSARGQSSYNEQFF. DNA of the CDR3: TGCAGTGCTAGAGGGCAGAGCTCCTACAATGAGCAGTTCTTC.

The rearrangement uses TRBV6-1 and TRBJ2-1; 9 positions agree with TRBD1. CDR3 length: 17 amino acids. Germline V gene lookup returns CDR1 MNHNS and CDR2 SASEGT. Trimming took 1 base from V and 4 from J; bases not matched to a gene: 8. For the CDR3, the DNA is TGTGCCAGCAGTGAAGGCCCGGGGACAGGGTTATACAATGAGCAGTTCTTC. Translated, it gives CASSEGPGTGLYNEQFF.

V is TRBV6-2 or TRBV6-3 and J is TRBJ2-5; tentatively, D is TRBD1 (8 bases). Germline lookup yields CDR1 MNHEY and CDR2 SVGEGT. The V end lost 2 bases, the J end lost 4 bases, and 11 bases lay between the germline ends. CDR3 length equals 14 residues. The CDR3 DNA sequence: TGTGCCAGCAGTTACCACAGGGGGGGAGAGACCCAGTACTTC. It translates to CASSYHRGGETQYF.

J is TRBJ2-7 and V is TRBV11-2; D remains unclear. Germline CDR1 and CDR2: SGHAT and FQNNGV. With 2 bases removed from V and 7 bases from J, the gap between germline ends came to 15 bases. This CDR3 has 14 residues. This CDR3 reads CASSLWSGDNEQYF. The CDR3 region has the DNA TGTGCCAGCAGCTTATGGTCAGGTGACAATGAGCAGTACTTC.

This clonotype has a handful of counts. The V call is TRBV27, the J call TRBJ2-6; the D gene is possibly TRBD1 (6 bases). The CDR3 has 15 residues. V was pared by 5 bases and J by 3 bases, with 11 bases between. Germline V gene lookup returns CDR1 MNHEY and CDR2 SMNVEV (reference sequence). In DNA form, the CDR3 reads TGTGCCAGCAGTCTACGGACAGATGGGGCCAACGTCCTGACTTTC. This gives the protein CASSLRTDGANVLTF.

This chain links TRBV6-2 or TRBV6-3 with TRBJ2-7; TRBD1 might be the D (5 bases). Germline V gene data show CDR1 as MNHEY and CDR2 as SVGEGT. Trimming removed 2 bases from V and 0 bases from J, with 8 bases in between. This CDR3 comprises 14 residues. CDR3 nucleotides: TGTGCCAGCAGTTACGAGACAGTCTCCTACGAGCAGTACTTC. Translating gives CASSYETVSYEQYF.